These 14 T cell receptor beta chains were sequenced from one sample in a study of T-cell memory formation after mild COVID-19. TCRdb processed the 5' RACE reads anew with MiXCR; each CDR3 protein has one entry. This table holds 350,000 to 450,000 distinct CDR3 sequences, 25% to 30% found once. The sample comprised PBMCs or a T cell subset sorted from them (not recorded which). The receptors come from an adult woman who had mild COVID-19 (a few samples of this study predate the infection). Cell type and time point are not known.

This clonotype has a single count. This CDR3 is CASSYTGIEETQYF. The DNA of the CDR3 is TGTGCCAGCAGCTACACGGGAATAGAAGAGACCCAGTACTTC. The chain has TRBV6-6 and TRBJ2-5; D is perhaps TRBD2 (5 bases). The CDR3 runs 14 residues. Looked up from germline, CDR1 is MNHNY and CDR2 is SVGAGI (reference sequence). V gave up 6 bases and J gave up 3 bases, with 14 bases separating them.

CDR3 in amino acids: CASSVGQGNIQYF. CDR3 bases: TGTGCCAGCTCAGTGGGACAGGGCAACATTCAGTACTTC. The chain has TRBV18 and TRBJ2-4; 9 nucleotides agree with TRBD1. With 5 bases clipped from V and 7 bases from J, the junction kept 3 bases outside the gene matches. CDR1 is KGHSH, CDR2 LQKENI, per germline. This CDR3 spans 13 amino acids. The complete variable domain, with remaining parts taken from reference TRBV18 and TRBJ2-4, reads NAGVMQNPRHLVRRRGQEARLRCSPMKGHSHVYWYRQLPEEGLKFMVYLQKENIIDESGMPKERFSAEFPKEGPSILRIQQVVRGDSAAYFCASSVGQGNIQYFGAGTRLSVL.

This chain uses TRBV20-1 with TRBJ2-7; 9 bases match TRBD1. Germline CDR1 DFQATT, CDR2 SNEGSKA (reference sequence). The CDR3 consists of 13 residues. J lost 6 bases, V lost 3 bases, and 6 bases had no gene match. CDR3 DNA: TGCAGTGCTAGGCCACAGGGGGCGGTCGAGCAGTACTTC. Residues: CSARPQGAVEQYF.

This clonotype was observed a few times. J is TRBJ1-2 and V is TRBV6-5, with a possible D match to TRBD1 (5 bases). Germline-derived CDR1 and CDR2 are MNHEY and SVGAGI. The V gene lost 0 bases and the J gene lost 8 bases, with 16 bases spanning the gap. CDR3 length equals 15 residues. The CDR3 here is CASSYSLQGSYGYTF. DNA for the CDR3: TGTGCCAGCAGTTACTCCCTCCAGGGTAGTTACGGCTACACCTTC.

The J gene is TRBJ2-7, the V gene TRBV5-1; D uncertain. The CDR3 is 13 amino acids. Per germline, CDR1 SGHRS and CDR2 YFSETQ. The V gene lost 4 bases and the J gene lost 3 bases, with 11 bases spanning the gap. CDR3 residues: CASSRSVSYEQYF. CDR3 DNA: TGCGCCAGCAGCCGTTCGGTGAGCTACGAGCAGTACTTC.

CDR3 loop: CASSRTGAPGNTIYF. CDR3 nucleotides: TGTGCCAGCAGTCGGACTGGGGCGCCGGGAAACACCATATATTTT. This chain joins TRBV6-2 or TRBV6-3 and TRBJ1-3; perhaps TRBD1 as D (5 bases). V lost 5 bases to trimming and J lost 4 bases, with 15 bases between them. The CDR3 is made up of 15 amino acids. Germline V CDR1 and CDR2: MNHEY, SVGEGT.

A few counts support this clonotype. The rearrangement uses TRBV7-9 and TRBJ2-5; 8 nucleotides align to TRBD2. V was clipped by 5 bases and J by 2 bases; unmatched bases: 7. From germline, CDR1 is SEHNR and CDR2 FQNEAQ (reference sequence). This CDR3 has 15 residues. The CDR3 DNA sequence: TGTGCCAGCAGCCCGAGCGGGAGCGAGCAAGAGACCCAGTACTTC. Amino acids: CASSPSGSEQETQYF.

This clonotype came up a few times. The V and J genes are TRBV12-3 or TRBV12-4 and TRBJ2-3, with 9 bases fitting TRBD1. Trimming removed 6 bases from V and 7 bases from J; junction bases left unmatched: 8. This CDR3 region has 14 residues. CDR3 protein: CASSPRTGENTQYF. Here the CDR3 DNA reads TGTGCCAGCAGCCCCAGGACAGGGGAAAATACGCAGTATTTT.

In this sample, this clonotype turned up many times. This chain connects TRBV12-5 to TRBJ2-1, with D tentatively TRBD1 or TRBD2 (5 bases each). Germline-derived CDR1 and CDR2 are LGHNT and FRNRAP. Trimming shortened V by 0 bases and J by 8 bases, and 14 bases separated the two germline ends. The CDR3 consists of 15 residues. CDR3 nucleotides: TGTGCTAGTGGTTTGGTACCGGGGCCGCCCCATGAGCAGTTCTTC. Translating gives CASGLVPGPPHEQFF.

V and J are TRBV18 and TRBJ2-7, with TRBD2 identical over 14 bases. Germline assignment: CDR1 KGHSH and CDR2 LQKENI. The V and J ends lost 6 bases and 7 bases, in that order; junction bases with no gene match: 11. The CDR3 runs to 16 residues. CDR3 in DNA: TGTGCCAGCTCCCCGGGACTAGCGGGAGCGGCGGGAGAGCAGTACTTC. This translates into CASSPGLAGAAGEQYF.

This clonotype has more than one count but fewer than ten. The chain links TRBV20-1 to TRBJ2-7, with D maybe TRBD1 (5 bases). Trimming took 3 bases from V and 3 from J, leaving 9 bases between them. This CDR3 is built from 12 residues. CDR1 is DFQATT, CDR2 SNEGSKA, per germline (reference sequence). The CDR3 DNA follows: TGCAGTGCTAGGGACACCAACTACGAGCAGTACTTC. This encodes CSARDTNYEQYF.

In this sample, this clonotype turned up a few times. The chain is built from TRBV4-2 and TRBJ2-7, with D tentatively TRBD1 (6 bases). CDR3 length: 16 amino acids. Trimming removed 0 bases from V and 2 bases from J, with 14 bases in between. The V gene's germline CDR1 is LGHNA and CDR2 YNFKEQ. Here the CDR3 reads CASSQEEFGGAYEQYF. The CDR3 region has the DNA TGTGCCAGCAGCCAAGAAGAGTTTGGGGGCGCCTACGAGCAGTACTTC.

This clonotype was seen more than once but under ten times. CDR3 DNA: TGTGCCAGCAGCTTGGGCGGTGATTCACCCCTCCACTTT. Translation gives CASSLGGDSPLHF. This chain joins TRBV5-5 and TRBJ1-6, with D unresolved. Germline CDR1 reads SGHKS; CDR2 reads YYEKEE (reference sequence). The CDR3 runs 13 residues. V shed 0 bases and J shed 8 bases, with 6 bases lying between them. The full variable domain, rest sourced from reference TRBV5-5 and TRBJ1-6, is DAGVTQSPTHLIKTRGQQVTLRCSPISGHKSVSWYQQVLGQGPQFIFQYYEKEERGRGNFPDRFSARQFPNYSSELNVNALLLGDSALYLCASSLGGDSPLHFGNGTRLTVT.

This clonotype has more than one count but fewer than ten. J is TRBJ2-7 and V is TRBV29-1, with TRBD2 matching over 10 bases. V lost 7 bases and J lost 2; bases outside the gene matches: 11. The CDR3 is 15 residues long. The germline gives CDR1 SQVTM, CDR2 ANQGSEA. This CDR3 reads CSALTALAGAYEQYF. In nucleotides, the CDR3 is TGCAGCGCTTTGACGGCTCTAGCGGGGGCCTACGAGCAGTACTTC.